The 4 T cell receptor beta chains below all came from one sample that was sequenced in a study of blood T cell repertoires in COVID-19. Profiling relied on immunoSEQ multiplex PCR, and the TCRdb table lists in-frame clones only, not all of them. In the table there are approximately 190,000 clones, about four fifths of which are singletons. Sequencing was done on a sample of peripheral blood. These receptors all come from a woman aged 70-85 years with active or convalescent COVID-19.

This chain joins TRBV9 and TRBJ2-1; D remains unclear. Germline V gene sequence: CDR1 SGDLS, CDR2 YYNGEE. This CDR3 spans 15 amino acids. V lost 4 bases to trimming and J lost 4 bases, with 15 bases between them. Written as DNA, the CDR3 is TGTGCCAGCAGCTCGACATCGTTATCGTACAATGAGCAGTTCTTC. Translated: CASSSTSLSYNEQFF.

V and J are TRBV11-2 and TRBJ2-7; D might be TRBD2 (6 bases). The ends were cut back, 1 base at V and 5 bases at J, with 6 bases in the middle. The length of the CDR3 is 12 residues. The germline CDR1 and CDR2 sequences are SGHAT and FQNNGV. The CDR3 is CASSLAGDEQYF. CDR3 in DNA: TGTGCCAGCAGCTTAGCGGGGGACGAGCAGTACTTC.

This clone was detected many times. This chain joins TRBV11-2 and TRBJ2-2, with D unresolved. CDR1 is SGHAT, CDR2 FQNNGV, per germline. The germline V and J ends were trimmed by 5 bases and 1 base, with 5 bases remaining between them. CDR3 size: 13 residues. DNA of the CDR3: TGTGCCAGCAGCGCAGTGAACACCGGGGAGCTGTTTTTT. Protein sequence: CASSAVNTGELFF.

The genes are TRBV5-1 and TRBJ1-4, with TRBD1 as a possible D gene (5 bases). Germline V gives CDR1 SGHRS, CDR2 YFSETQ. Trimming took off 5 bases at V and 5 bases at J, with 13 bases between the two ends. The CDR3 is 14 amino acids. CDR3 coding DNA: TGCGCCAGCAGGGAGGGGCGGGTAAATGAAAAACTGTTTTTT. Residues: CASREGRVNEKLFF.